This is a list of T cell receptor beta chains from one sample in a study of shared clonotypes between healthy human individuals. Sequencing used immunoSEQ multiplex PCR; TCRdb keeps in-frame clones, though not all of them. In the table there are 650,000 to 800,000 clones, 55% to 80% of which are singletons. Sequencing was performed on memory CD4+ T cells sorted from blood. The receptor set was obtained from a woman in her twenties or thirties in good health. Each CDR3 is given with its conserved first and last residue. A D gene is named only where the DNA matches it firmly. Expanded clones are given a class, and other clones once, few, many or no size at all.

CASSLVPTEQYF | TGTGCCAGCAGCTTAGTCCCCACCGAGCAGTACTTC | - | few | TRBJ2-7 | TRBV11-3
CASSQFHRETEAFF | TGTGCCAGCAGCCAGTTCCACAGAGAGACTGAAGCTTTCTTT | - | - | TRBJ1-1 | TRBV16
CSPRVNRNEQYF | TGCAGCCCGCGGGTGAATCGAAACGAGCAGTACTTC | - | - | TRBJ2-7 | TRBV29-1
CTSSQEWLAKCGAVF | TGCACCAGCAGCCAAGAGTGGCTAGCGAAGTGTGGAGCTGTTTTT | - | - | TRBJ2-2 | TRBV1
CASSGLAGGGYTDTQYF | TGTGCCAGCAGTGGTCTAGCGGGAGGGGGGTACACAGATACGCAGTATTTT | TRBD2 | - | TRBJ2-3 | TRBV28
CATSRDPGSGYEQYF | TGTGCCACCAGCAGAGATCCAGGGTCTGGCTACGAGCAGTACTTC | - | once | TRBJ2-7 | TRBV15
CASSEEQGQGNEQFF | TGTGCCAGCAGTGAAGAGCAGGGGCAAGGCAATGAGCAGTTCTTC | - | once | TRBJ2-1 | TRBV2
CASSLVSGTDTQYF | TGCGCCAGCAGCTTGGTTAGCGGCACAGATACGCAGTATTTT | - | - | TRBJ2-3 | TRBV5-1
CASGPLGGAHQPQHF | TGTGCCAGCGGCCCCTTGGGGGGGGCCCATCAGCCCCAGCATTTT | - | - | TRBJ1-5 | TRBV28
CASSFGTENTGELFF | TGTGCCAGCAGTTTCGGGACAGAGAACACCGGGGAGCTGTTTTTT | TRBD1 | many | TRBJ2-2 | TRBV28
CAVTGGAYNEQFF | TGTGCCGTCACAGGGGGTGCCTACAATGAGCAGTTCTTC | TRBD1 | - | TRBJ2-1 | TRBV5-4
CASSQAGGQPYEQYF | TGTGCCAGCAGCCAAGCGGGAGGGCAACCCTACGAGCAGTACTTC | TRBD2 | - | TRBJ2-7 | TRBV4-2
CASSKQGENIQYF | TGTGCCAGTAGTAAACAAGGGGAAAACATTCAGTACTTC | - | - | TRBJ2-4 | TRBV19
CASSSGTGYTF | TGTGCCAGCAGCTCAGGGACCGGCTACACCTTC | - | - | TRBJ1-2 | TRBV7-1
CSVEDPPGVNGYTF | TGCAGCGTTGAAGATCCCCCAGGGGTAAATGGCTACACCTTC | - | - | TRBJ1-2 | TRBV29-1
CASSRTGLRGAKNIQYF | TGTGCCAGCAGCCGTACAGGGTTAAGGGGCGCCAAAAACATTCAGTACTTC | - | - | TRBJ2-4 | TRBV11-2
CASSLGHRAGYTF | TGTGCCAGCAGCTTGGGCCACAGGGCTGGCTACACCTTC | - | - | TRBJ1-2 | TRBV7-2
CASSLTETGLYEQYF | TGTGCCAGCAGTTTAACCGAGACAGGGCTCTACGAGCAGTACTTC | TRBD1 | many | TRBJ2-7 | TRBV28
CASSFFGVSGNTIYF | TGTGCCAGCAGTTTTTTTGGCGTCTCTGGAAACACCATATATTTT | - | - | TRBJ1-3 | TRBV28
CASSFPDISGTSGNEQFF | TGTGCCAGCAGTTTCCCAGACATCTCCGGGACTAGTGGCAATGAGCAGTTCTTC | TRBD2 | - | TRBJ2-1 | TRBV28